This TCR beta chain was found in a study of blood T cell repertoires in COVID-19. Across the whole study: Material from acute and convalescent COVID-19 was sourced from the United States, Italy and Spain.

Original methodology: Nucleated cell number was recorded as an estimate derived from reference gene primer amplification. Assay used: immunoSEQ multiplex PCR; TCRdb lists only in-frame clones, some missing. V and J calls and clone size come straight from that table; D and trimming were deduced from the DNA. The profile covers roughly 300,000 clones, with 65% to 85% appearing a single time and approximately 1.1% taken by the ten largest. Germline values: CDR1 SGHAT, CDR2 FQNNGV. The trim removed 3 bases at V and 1 base at J, leaving 8 bases unmatched. The CDR3 is made up of 17 amino acids. Specimen: peripheral blood. This receptor was taken from a woman aged 45-60 years with acute or convalescent COVID-19. The chain has TRBV11-2 and TRBJ1-1; 10 bases agree with TRBD1. The DNA of the CDR3 is TGTGCCAGCAGCTTTCGCCGACAGGGGGCGCGGAACACTGAAGCTTTCTTT. Amino acid sequence: CASSFRRQGARNTEAFF.